The 17 T cell receptor beta chains below come from one sample, sequenced in a study of blood T cell repertoires in COVID-19. Sequencing used immunoSEQ multiplex PCR; TCRdb keeps in-frame clones, though not all of them. Among 150,000 to 200,000 clones listed, around 80% were seen once. The sequenced sample was peripheral blood. These receptors were obtained from a man in his sixties with acute or convalescent COVID-19.

The chain joins TRBV7-9 to TRBJ1-3, with 7 bases that match TRBD1. Trimming removed 1 base from V and 6 bases from J; junction bases left unmatched: 6. The CDR3 sequence is 15 residues long. The germline V gene encodes CDR1 SEHNR and CDR2 FQNEAQ (reference sequence). CDR3 DNA: TGTGCCAGCAGCTTAGATTTGGGGACAGAAAACACCATATATTTT. This encodes CASSLDLGTENTIYF.

The chain recombines TRBV12-3 or TRBV12-4 with TRBJ2-1; tentative D call: TRBD2 (5 bases). CDR3 length: 13 amino acids. Trimming took off 8 bases at V and 6 bases at J, with 14 bases between the two ends. The CDR3 DNA sequence: TGTGCCAGCTCAACTAGTGTCGGCAATGAGCAGTTCTTC. Translated: CASSTSVGNEQFF.

The chain employs TRBV7-2 and TRBJ2-5, with D tentatively TRBD1 (5 bases). CDR3 length: 11 amino acids. Germline V lookup: CDR1 SGHTA, CDR2 FQGNSA. The V gene lost 7 bases and the J gene lost 5 bases, with 8 bases spanning the gap. CDR3 nucleotides: TGTGCCAGCAAAAGGGGTGAGACCCAGTACTTC. This gives the protein CASKRGETQYF.

The chain combines TRBV9 with TRBJ1-2; 7 bases map to TRBD1. The CDR3 consists of 14 residues. Trimming at V came to 3 bases and at J to 1 base, leaving 3 bases not matched to a gene. CDR1 is SGDLS, CDR2 YYNGEE, per germline. CDR3: CASSAHRGNYGYTF. The DNA of the CDR3 is TGTGCCAGCAGCGCACACAGGGGTAACTATGGCTACACCTTC.

V and J are TRBV9 and TRBJ1-3; D might be TRBD1 (6 bases). From germline, CDR1 is SGDLS and CDR2 YYNGEE. Trimming left V 4 bases short and J 1 base short, with 18 bases between. The CDR3 consists of 17 residues. The CDR3 spells CASSPTGGAGSGNTIYF. CDR3 nucleotides: TGTGCCAGCAGCCCCACTGGGGGGGCAGGATCTGGAAACACCATATATTTT. Supplemented by reference TRBV9 and TRBJ1-3, the full variable domain reads DSGVTQTPKHLITATGQRVTLRCSPRSGDLSVYWYQQSLDQGLQFLIQYYNGEERAKGNILERFSAQQFPDLHSELNLSSLELGDSALYFCASSPTGGAGSGNTIYFGEGSWLTVV.

The chain is built from TRBV15 and TRBJ2-1; D gene uncertain. This CDR3 has 18 residues. The V end lost 0 bases, the J end lost 2 bases, and 17 bases lay between the germline ends. Looked up from germline, CDR1 is LNHNV and CDR2 is YYDKDF (reference sequence). CDR3 coding DNA: TGTGCCACCAGCAGAGATCCCGCTTACTACTCCGCCTACAATGAGCAGTTCTTC. Its translation is CATSRDPAYYSAYNEQFF.

This clone was counted a single time. The V gene is TRBV5-6, the J gene TRBJ2-3; 9 bases are shared with TRBD2. The CDR3 runs to 16 residues. Trimming took 0 bases from V and 11 from J; bases not matched to a gene: 13. Germline assignment: CDR1 SGHDT and CDR2 YYEEEE. The chain's CDR3 is CASSLGIRQRGVEQYF. For the CDR3, the DNA is TGTGCCAGCAGCTTGGGAATCAGGCAGCGGGGGGTTGAGCAGTATTTT.

The V and J genes are TRBV19 and TRBJ2-1; 8 positions agree with TRBD2. The J segment lost 4 bases and the V segment lost 3 bases, leaving 2 bases of the junction unmatched. The germline gives CDR1 LNHDA, CDR2 SQIVND (reference sequence). The CDR3 has 14 residues. The CDR3 DNA is TGTGCCAGTAGTATGGTAGCGGGGTACAATGAGCAGTTCTTC. Protein sequence: CASSMVAGYNEQFF.

The J gene is TRBJ2-2, the V gene TRBV4-1; D is possibly TRBD1 (6 bases). The germline V gene has CDR1 MGHRA and CDR2 YSYEKL. The CDR3 loop spans 14 amino acids. With 4 bases removed from V and 6 bases from J, the gap between germline ends came to 12 bases. In nucleotides, the CDR3 is TGCGCCAGCAGCCGGGACACCCTCCCCGGGGAGCTGTTTTTT. This sequence encodes CASSRDTLPGELFF.

This rearrangement joins TRBV5-1 to TRBJ1-1, with D hard to call. Deletions cut 4 bases from V and 0 bases from J, with 10 bases between. The germline V gene has CDR1 SGHRS and CDR2 YFSETQ. The CDR3 has 14 residues. CDR3 region: CASSPRPMNTEAFF. The CDR3 coding sequence is TGCGCCAGCAGCCCCAGGCCCATGAACACTGAAGCTTTCTTT.

The chain uses TRBV9 and TRBJ2-7; D possibly corresponds to TRBD1 (5 bases). CDR1 and CDR2 from the germline V gene are SGDLS and YYNGEE. The germline V and J ends were trimmed by 4 bases and 1 base, with 12 bases remaining between them. CDR3 size: 14 residues. CDR3 sequence: CASSPSDSSYEQYF. As DNA, the CDR3 is TGTGCCAGCAGCCCTAGTGACAGTTCCTACGAGCAGTACTTC. Full variable domain (remainder filled in from reference TRBV9 and TRBJ2-7): DSGVTQTPKHLITATGQRVTLRCSPRSGDLSVYWYQQSLDQGLQFLIQYYNGEERAKGNILERFSAQQFPDLHSELNLSSLELGDSALYFCASSPSDSSYEQYFGPGTRLTVT.

As for this clone: The sample contains more than one DNA sequence encoding this CDR3. The chain joins TRBV4-2 to TRBJ2-1; 12 bases agree with TRBD2. The CDR3 has 15 residues. Germline values: CDR1 LGHNA, CDR2 YNFKEQ. The J segment lost 7 bases and the V segment lost 1 base, leaving 2 bases of the junction unmatched. The DNA of the CDR3 is TGTGCCAGCAGCCAAGGGCTAGCGGGGGGGAATGAGCAGTTCTTC. Its protein product is CASSQGLAGGNEQFF.

The chain is built from TRBV5-4 and TRBJ2-3; 7 bases are a match to TRBD1. The length of the CDR3 is 16 residues. Germline V gives CDR1 SGHNT, CDR2 YYREEE (reference sequence). Trimming at V came to 4 bases and at J to 0 bases, leaving 8 bases not matched to a gene. CDR3 coding DNA: TGTGCCAGCAGCACCGACAGGGTGGCTAGCACAGATACGCAGTATTTT. Amino acids: CASSTDRVASTDTQYF. The full variable domain, in which reference TRBV5-4 and TRBJ2-3 provide the parts outside the CDR3, is ETGVTQSPTHLIKTRGQQVTLRCSSQSGHNTVSWYQQALGQGPQFIFQYYREEENGRGNFPPRFSGLQFPNYSSELNVNALELDDSALYLCASSTDRVASTDTQYFGPGTRLTVL.

This chain joins TRBV29-1 and TRBJ2-2; 12 positions agree with TRBD2. The V gene end was trimmed by 4 bases and the J gene end by 0 bases; junction bases not matched to a gene: 6. Germline V gene sequence: CDR1 SQVTM, CDR2 ANQGSEA. CDR3 length: 17 amino acids. CDR3 coding DNA: TGCAGCGTTGGTGGGCTAGCGGGAGGGGCGAACACCGGGGAGCTGTTTTTT. This codes for CSVGGLAGGANTGELFF.

The gene calls are TRBV10-2 and TRBJ1-1; D gene unclear. The CDR3 is 12 residues long. Germline V gene sequence: CDR1 WSHSY, CDR2 SAAADI. Trimming left V 3 bases short and J 5 bases short, with 7 bases between. CDR3 nucleotides: TGCGCCAGCAGTGACACGGGGACTGAAGCTTTCTTT. Its translation is CASSDTGTEAFF.

The chain employs TRBV28 and TRBJ1-2; D unclear. The CDR3 has 9 residues. Germline V CDR1 and CDR2: MDHEN, SYDVKM. The V and J ends lost 11 bases and 6 bases respectively, with 7 bases between them. As DNA, the CDR3 is TGTGCCTTGTTCAATGGCTACACCTTC. It specifies CALFNGYTF.

This chain uses TRBV14 with TRBJ2-7, with 13 nucleotides matching TRBD2. This CDR3 region has 15 residues. Germline-derived CDR1 and CDR2 are SGHDN and FVKESK. J was trimmed by 6 bases and V by 5 bases; bases with no gene match: 7. DNA for the CDR3: TGTGCCAGCAGCGAGACTAGCGGGAGGCCTCCCGAGCAGTACTTC. This translates into CASSETSGRPPEQYF.